This paragraph reports one T cell receptor (beta chain). Its antigen remains unidentified. Using RNA transcripts as the source, TCR beta CDR3 regions were amplified. Researchers ran a first-round RT-PCR on the TCR CDR3 using the HTBI primer set. Using its own MiXCR run on the multiplex PCR reads, TCRdb lists one record per CDR3 protein. Altogether 500,000 to 600,000 distinct CDR3 sequences are present, about 45% being singletons, with the ten largest covering about 8.3%. This sample stems from a study of T cells in Graves' hyperthyroidism and ophthalmopathy. Study-level results: For ophthalmopathy, model prediction preceded onset by a median about 6.4 months. Most thyroid clonotypes expanded above 0.001 appeared in blood too. A model built on 13 V-J features separated ophthalmopathy from stable hyperthyroidism.

Germline V gives CDR1 LNHDA, CDR2 SQIVND (reference sequence). Trimming left V 7 bases short and J 7 bases short, with 17 bases between. This CDR3 comprises 14 residues. The V call is TRBV19, the J call TRBJ1-3, with D unresolved. Sequenced input: peripheral blood or thyroid tissue (not recorded which). This TCR came from a woman younger than 30 with Graves' hyperthyroidism. CDR3 region: CASTQSRPGNTIYF. CDR3 sequence (DNA): TGTGCCAGTACTCAGAGCAGGCCCGGGAACACCATATATTTT.